The 32 T cell receptor beta chains presented below share a single source sample, sequenced in a study of T cells in Graves' hyperthyroidism and ophthalmopathy. Amplification of TCR beta CDR3 regions used RNA as the template. HTBI primers drove first-round RT-PCR of the TCR CDR3. Using its own MiXCR run on the multiplex PCR reads, TCRdb lists one record per CDR3 protein. The data contain about 590,000 distinct CDR3 sequences, 15% to 18% of them singletons. What was sequenced was blood. The receptors derive from a woman in her 30s with Graves' hyperthyroidism.

This clonotype was seen a few times. Here the CDR3 reads CASSGPTSPETQYF. In DNA form, the CDR3 reads TGTGCCAGCAGCGGTCCGACTAGCCCGGAGACCCAGTACTTC. The chain has TRBV9 and TRBJ2-5; 7 nucleotides match TRBD2. Germline loops: CDR1 SGDLS, CDR2 YYNGEE. Germline trimming cut 3 bases from V and 5 bases from J; bases unmatched to any gene: 7. This CDR3 has 14 residues.

In nucleotides, the CDR3 is TGTGCCAGCTCACCAGGTTGGGGCGCGGACACTGAAGCTTTCTTT. It encodes CASSPGWGADTEAFF. V usage is TRBV18 and J usage is TRBJ1-1; D possibly corresponds to TRBD1 (5 bases). V was clipped by 2 bases and J by 3 bases, with 13 bases between them. Germline loops: CDR1 KGHSH, CDR2 LQKENI. The CDR3 sequence is 15 residues long.

In the case of this clonotype: A much more abundant neighbour one base away suggests this may be a read error. The chain carries TRBV5-1 and TRBJ2-2; D unresolved. The V end lost 3 bases, the J end lost 4 bases, and 16 bases lay between the germline ends. Germline V gene sequence: CDR1 SGHRS, CDR2 YFSETQ. The CDR3 totals 16 residues. The CDR3 protein is CASSSRGTSITGELFF. CDR3 in DNA: TGCGCCAGCAGCTCACGCGGTACTTCGATCACCGGGGAGCTGTTTTTT. Variable domain in full (rest from reference TRBV5-1 and TRBJ2-2): KAGVTQTPRYLIKTRGQQVTLSCSPISGHRSVSWYQQTPGQGLQFLFEYFSETQRNKGNFPGRFSGRQFSNSRSEMNVSTLELGDSALYLCASSSRGTSITGELFFGEGSRLTVL.

This clonotype came up a few times. The gene calls are TRBV19 and TRBJ2-1; no definite D call. Germline CDR1 LNHDA, CDR2 SQIVND (reference sequence). Deletions cut 5 bases from V and 7 bases from J, with 9 bases between. The CDR3 has 12 amino acids. The DNA for the CDR3 is TGTGCCAGTAGTGCCGAAAGTAATGAGCAGTTCTTC. Amino acid sequence: CASSAESNEQFF.

The table lists this clonotype with a few counts. This chain connects TRBV6-1 to TRBJ2-1; no definite D call. The CDR3 totals 14 residues. V was pared by 5 bases and J by 2 bases, with 10 bases between. Germline V CDR1 and CDR2: MNHNS, SASEGT. DNA for the CDR3: TGTGCCAGCAGTTTGCGGCAAGCCTACAATGAGCAGTTCTTC. It encodes CASSLRQAYNEQFF.

There are many counts of this clonotype. The chain recombines TRBV11-2 with TRBJ2-5; 12 bases line up with TRBD2. The CDR3 has 15 amino acids. V shed 5 bases and J 5 bases; nucleotides not matched to a gene: 6. The germline gives CDR1 SGHAT, CDR2 FQNNGV. CDR3 coding DNA: TGTGCCAGCAGCCCCCGACTAGCGGGAGTGGAGACCCAGTACTTC. This sequence encodes CASSPRLAGVETQYF.

The rearrangement uses TRBV5-5 and TRBJ2-7, with 10 nucleotides matching TRBD1. The CDR3 is 17 residues long. CDR1 is SGHKS, CDR2 YYEKEE, per germline (reference sequence). V gave up 2 bases and J gave up 0 bases; unmatched junction bases: 8. CDR3 residues: CASSFKAGTGDSYEQYF. The CDR3 DNA sequence: TGTGCCAGCAGCTTCAAGGCCGGGACAGGGGACTCCTACGAGCAGTACTTC.

This clonotype was seen more than once but under ten times. The chain uses TRBV7-2 and TRBJ2-7, with a weak D call TRBD2 (5 bases). Trimming stripped 3 bases from V and 5 bases from J, with 11 bases between. In germline, CDR1 is SGHTA, CDR2 FQGNSA. The CDR3 spans 13 residues. CDR3 in amino acids: CASSFEGRDEQYF. The DNA of the CDR3 is TGTGCCAGCAGCTTCGAGGGCCGGGACGAGCAGTACTTC. Filled out from reference TRBV7-2 and TRBJ2-7, the complete variable domain reads GAGVSQSPSNKVTEKGKDVELRCDPISGHTALYWYRQSLGQGLEFLIYFQGNSAPDKSGLPSDRFSAERTGGSVSTLTIQRTQQEDSAVYLCASSFEGRDEQYFGPGTRLTVT.

This chain joins TRBV5-1 and TRBJ1-4, with TRBD1 matching over 7 bases. CDR3 length equals 13 residues. Trimming removed 4 bases from V and 8 bases from J; junction bases left unmatched: 5. The germline CDR1 and CDR2 sequences are SGHRS and YFSETQ. The CDR3 DNA reads as TGCGCCAGCAGCCCCGGGACAGCCGAAAAACTGTTTTTT. This encodes CASSPGTAEKLFF.

The chain has TRBV7-8 and TRBJ2-7; perhaps TRBD1 as D (6 bases). Per the germline V gene, CDR1 is SGHVS and CDR2 is FQNEAQ. V was trimmed by 6 bases and J by 4 bases, leaving 19 bases between them. The CDR3 runs 15 residues. This CDR3 is CASRSRQAGKYEQYF. CDR3 DNA: TGTGCCAGCAGGTCAAGACAGGCCGGGAAATACGAGCAGTACTTC.

This clonotype was recorded many times. The J gene is TRBJ2-5, the V gene TRBV3-1; 10 nucleotides line up with TRBD2. The CDR3 has 16 amino acids. V dropped 4 bases and J dropped 3; count of bases not matched to a gene: 8. CDR1 LGHDT and CDR2 YNNKEL come from the germline V gene (reference sequence). The CDR3 DNA reads as TGTGCCAGCAGCCCCCGAGGGCTAGCGGGAGAAGAGACCCAGTACTTC. Translated, it gives CASSPRGLAGEETQYF.

This clonotype was counted ten times or more. This sequence joins TRBV10-3 and TRBJ2-2; 8 bases are a match to TRBD1. Germline V gene sequence: CDR1 ENHRY, CDR2 SYGVKD. This CDR3 comprises 16 residues. Trimming removed 4 bases from V and 0 bases from J; junction bases left unmatched: 4. The CDR3 here is CAISVDRGANTGELFF. Written as DNA, the CDR3 is TGTGCCATCAGTGTAGACAGGGGCGCGAACACCGGGGAGCTGTTTTTT.

This chain joins TRBV7-9 and TRBJ1-2; perhaps TRBD1 as D (5 bases). There are 15 residues in the CDR3. Germline V gives CDR1 SEHNR, CDR2 FQNEAQ (reference sequence). V gave up 5 bases and J gave up 5 bases, with 18 bases separating them. CDR3 residues: CASSPPGNWPYGYTF. The DNA of the CDR3 is TGTGCCAGCAGCCCTCCAGGGAATTGGCCTTATGGCTACACCTTC.

This chain uses TRBV5-1 with TRBJ2-3; perhaps TRBD1 as D (6 bases). This CDR3 has 16 amino acids. Germline V CDR1 and CDR2: SGHRS, YFSETQ. Deletions cut 0 bases from V and 1 base from J, with 12 bases between. The CDR3 DNA sequence: TGCGCCAGCAGCTTGGGACAGGTTAGCGGCACAGATACGCAGTATTTT. Amino acids: CASSLGQVSGTDTQYF.

This chain joins TRBV13 and TRBJ2-1, with 15 bases fitting TRBD2. V lost 3 bases, J lost 12 bases, and 6 bases stayed unmatched. Germline assignment: CDR1 PRHDT and CDR2 FYEKMQ (reference sequence). This CDR3 has 15 amino acids. In DNA form, the CDR3 reads TGTGCCAGCAGCTTGGGACTAGCGGGAGGCCATGGGCAGTTCTTC. Protein sequence: CASSLGLAGGHGQFF.

This clonotype was counted a few times. This chain links TRBV27 with TRBJ2-1; 8 bases match TRBD2. CDR3 length: 14 amino acids. The V and J ends lost 8 bases and 3 bases, in that order; junction bases with no gene match: 6. Looked up from germline, CDR1 is MNHEY and CDR2 is SMNVEV (reference sequence). As DNA, the CDR3 is TGTGCCAGCGCCGTAGCGGGACGCTACAATGAGCAGTTCTTC. Amino acids: CASAVAGRYNEQFF.

This clonotype was detected many times. The chain joins TRBV6-2 or TRBV6-3 to TRBJ2-1; 10 bases agree with TRBD2. Germline-derived CDR1 and CDR2 are MNHEY and SVGEGT. CDR3 length equals 17 residues. Trimming at V came to 0 bases and at J to 8 bases, leaving 10 bases not matched to a gene. The CDR3 nucleotides are TGTGCCAGCAGTTACTCAGGAAGCGGGAGGGTAACCGATGAGCAGTTCTTC. This gives the protein CASSYSGSGRVTDEQFF.

This clonotype was counted many times. The V and J genes are TRBV9 and TRBJ1-1, with D uncertain. The ends were cut back, 4 bases at V and 8 bases at J, with 18 bases in the middle. The CDR3 sequence is 14 residues long. Germline CDR1 and CDR2: SGDLS and YYNGEE. CDR3 loop: CASSPRTASTEAFF. In DNA, the CDR3 is TGTGCCAGCAGCCCAAGGACTGCGAGCACGGAAGCTTTCTTT.

This clonotype came up a few times. The chain couples TRBV18 to TRBJ2-1, with 8 bases lining up with TRBD2. The CDR3 contains 15 residues. Trimming at V came to 3 bases and at J to 3 bases, leaving 4 bases not matched to a gene. CDR1 KGHSH and CDR2 LQKENI come from the germline V gene. For the CDR3, the DNA is TGTGCCAGCTCACCCCCGGGACTAGACTACAATGAGCAGTTCTTC. It codes for CASSPPGLDYNEQFF.

V usage is TRBV7-3 and J usage is TRBJ2-3; no clear D gene. The germline CDR1 and CDR2 sequences are SGHTA and FQGTGA. The CDR3 runs to 15 residues. The V end was cut by 6 bases, the J end by 4 bases, with 17 bases between. The CDR3: CASSLLVSSPDTQYF. The DNA for the CDR3 is TGTGCCAGCAGTTTGTTGGTTAGCTCCCCAGATACGCAGTATTTT.

This chain uses TRBV5-6 with TRBJ2-2; TRBD1 is a possible D gene (5 bases). Trimming removed 4 bases from V and 7 bases from J, with 11 bases in between. Germline assignment: CDR1 SGHDT and CDR2 YYEEEE. The CDR3 length is 13 residues. CDR3 amino acids: CASSHWGGGELFF. The CDR3 nucleotides read TGTGCCAGCAGCCACTGGGGCGGCGGGGAGCTGTTTTTT.

This clonotype came up many times. The chain has TRBV12-3 or TRBV12-4 and TRBJ1-2, with no clear D. V shed 4 bases and J shed 8 bases, with 14 bases lying between them. CDR3 size: 13 residues. CDR3 in DNA: TGTGCCAGCAGTTGGCACGAAACCGACGGCTACACCTTC. Protein: CASSWHETDGYTF.

This clonotype has a count of ten or more. The chain employs TRBV5-8 and TRBJ2-1; 8 bases match TRBD1. With 5 bases clipped from V and 0 bases from J, the junction kept 7 bases outside the gene matches. The CDR3 extends over 16 amino acids. In germline, CDR1 is SGHTS, CDR2 YDEGEE. CDR3 sequence reads: CASRPRTGGSYNEQFF. CDR3 nucleotides: TGTGCCAGCAGACCCAGAACAGGGGGCTCCTACAATGAGCAGTTCTTC.

The gene calls are TRBV15 and TRBJ2-7; D possibly corresponds to TRBD2 (5 bases). The CDR3 runs 13 residues. V lost 0 bases to trimming and J lost 5 bases, with 8 bases between them. The germline V gene encodes CDR1 LNHNV and CDR2 YYDKDF (reference sequence). The CDR3 nucleotides read TGTGCCACCAGCAGAGAGGGAGAAGACGAGCAGTACTTC. Translation: CATSREGEDEQYF.

This clonotype was seen more than once but under ten times. The junction and the germline gene differ at one end; a read error may be behind it. The chain couples TRBV28 to TRBJ2-5; D is ambiguous. Germline lookup yields CDR1 MDHEN and CDR2 SYDVKM. The CDR3 consists of 13 residues. The CDR3 DNA is TGTGCCAGCAGTTTACGCTTTCAAGAGGCCCAGTACTTC. It codes for CASSLRFQEAQYF.

This clonotype was found many times. The V call is TRBV5-5, the J call TRBJ2-3; D unresolved. The CDR3 has 11 amino acids. The germline V gene has CDR1 SGHKS and CDR2 YYEKEE (reference sequence). V lost 1 base and J 5 bases, leaving 2 bases between the germline ends. Here the CDR3 DNA reads TGTGCCAGCAGCTTGATAGATACGCAGTATTTT. Translating gives CASSLIDTQYF. Variable domain in full (rest from reference TRBV5-5 and TRBJ2-3): DAGVTQSPTHLIKTRGQQVTLRCSPISGHKSVSWYQQVLGQGPQFIFQYYEKEERGRGNFPDRFSARQFPNYSSELNVNALLLGDSALYLCASSLIDTQYFGPGTRLTVL.

This clonotype was detected ten times or more. This rearrangement joins TRBV18 to TRBJ2-7; no firm D call. With 2 bases removed from V and 6 bases from J, the gap between germline ends came to 14 bases. Germline CDR1 is KGHSH and CDR2 is LQKENI. The CDR3 is made up of 14 amino acids. The CDR3 bases are TGTGCCAGCTCACCATCCGACGGGTACGGCGAGCAGTACTTC. This encodes CASSPSDGYGEQYF.

The sample holds many counts of this clonotype. The chain is built from TRBV7-3 and TRBJ2-3; D possibly corresponds to TRBD1 (6 bases). The V gene's germline CDR1 is SGHTA and CDR2 FQGTGA. The CDR3 is 15 amino acids. The V end was cut by 5 bases, the J end by 0 bases, with 12 bases between. The CDR3: CASSPRGISTDTQYF. The CDR3 DNA sequence: TGTGCCAGCAGCCCGAGGGGGATTAGCACAGATACGCAGTATTTT.

The chain carries TRBV7-9 and TRBJ2-2; TRBD2 is a possible D gene (5 bases). V was shortened by 2 bases and J by 2 bases, with 12 bases between the two germline ends. This CDR3 contains 16 residues. The germline V gene has CDR1 SEHNR and CDR2 FQNEAQ (reference sequence). The CDR3 coding sequence is TGTGCCAGCAGCTTACTCAGGACGGGAAACACCGGGGAGCTGTTTTTT. Protein product: CASSLLRTGNTGELFF.

This clonotype was counted a single time. This may be a read error: a much more frequent sequence differs by one nucleotide. The V and J genes are TRBV10-1 and TRBJ2-7; TRBD2 is a possible D gene (9 bases). The CDR3 is 16 residues long. Germline V CDR1 and CDR2: WNHNN, SYGVQD (reference sequence). Trimming left V 2 bases short and J 5 bases short, with 19 bases between. The CDR3 DNA sequence: TGCGCCAGCAGTGAGGCTAGCGGGACAGGCGCCCACGAGCAGTACTTC. Its protein is CASSEASGTGAHEQYF.

This clonotype appeared a few times. V usage is TRBV10-3 and J usage is TRBJ2-7; D gene unclear. Deletions cut 7 bases from V and 3 bases from J, with 13 bases between. The CDR3 has 13 amino acids. In germline, CDR1 is ENHRY, CDR2 SYGVKD. CDR3 DNA: TGTGCCATCAAGTCGGCAGGTCACTACGAGCAGTACTTC. Its translation: CAIKSAGHYEQYF.

This clonotype came up many times. The V and J genes are TRBV7-3 and TRBJ2-1; 10 bases agree with TRBD2. Germline V CDR1 and CDR2: SGHTA, FQGTGA. V trimming: 5 bases; J trimming: 7 bases; junction bases outside the gene matches: 5. The CDR3 length is 14 residues. The CDR3 nucleotides are TGTGCCAGCAGCCCTAGCGGGAGTTTGAATGAGCAGTTCTTC. Its protein product is CASSPSGSLNEQFF.